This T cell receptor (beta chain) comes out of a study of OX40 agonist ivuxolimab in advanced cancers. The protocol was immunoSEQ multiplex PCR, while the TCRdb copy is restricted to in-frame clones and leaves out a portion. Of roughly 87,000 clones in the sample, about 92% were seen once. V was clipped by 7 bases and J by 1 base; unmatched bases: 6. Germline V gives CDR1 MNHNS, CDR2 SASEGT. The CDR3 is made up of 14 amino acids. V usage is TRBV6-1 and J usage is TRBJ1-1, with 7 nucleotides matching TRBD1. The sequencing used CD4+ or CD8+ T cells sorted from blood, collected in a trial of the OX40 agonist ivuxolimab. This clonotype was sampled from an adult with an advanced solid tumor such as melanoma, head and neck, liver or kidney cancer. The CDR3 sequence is CASTRQGPNTEAFF. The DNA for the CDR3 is TGTGCCAGCACAAGACAGGGTCCGAACACTGAAGCTTTCTTT.